The clone carrying this T cell receptor beta chain was counted a few times. What it binds is unknown. This CDR3 spans 13 amino acids. Germline V gene lookup returns CDR1 MNHEY and CDR2 SVGAGI. V lost 2 bases to trimming and J lost 4 bases, with 9 bases between them. Described treatment: oral pan-JAK inhibitor, 5-10 mg twice daily. Once RNA had been extracted, it was reverse transcribed into cDNA to act as the sequencing template. Clones were sequenced by immunoSEQ multiplex PCR, and TCRdb holds only the in-frame ones, with some missing. In the table there are around 200,000 clones, around 50% of which are singletons. This entry is derived from a study of CD8+ T cells in alopecia areata. Study at large: For the treated group, dosing was oral tofacitinib at 5 to 10 mg twice daily.

Study-wide results and caveats: Because of a solitary nonresponder, the connection of baseline CD8+ expansion to response stays uncertain. Unlike in mice, where it was clearer, TCR sharing across patients was less clear, possibly HLA-related.

The clonotype comes from a human donor with alopecia areata. The rearrangement links TRBV6-5 to TRBJ2-7; D is uncertain. This sample comprised CD8+ T cells sorted from blood, obtained at week 24, from a patient treated with tofacitinib. CDR3 nucleotides: TGTGCCAGCAGTTACGGACCCCAGTACGAGCAGTACTTC. Protein: CASSYGPQYEQYF.